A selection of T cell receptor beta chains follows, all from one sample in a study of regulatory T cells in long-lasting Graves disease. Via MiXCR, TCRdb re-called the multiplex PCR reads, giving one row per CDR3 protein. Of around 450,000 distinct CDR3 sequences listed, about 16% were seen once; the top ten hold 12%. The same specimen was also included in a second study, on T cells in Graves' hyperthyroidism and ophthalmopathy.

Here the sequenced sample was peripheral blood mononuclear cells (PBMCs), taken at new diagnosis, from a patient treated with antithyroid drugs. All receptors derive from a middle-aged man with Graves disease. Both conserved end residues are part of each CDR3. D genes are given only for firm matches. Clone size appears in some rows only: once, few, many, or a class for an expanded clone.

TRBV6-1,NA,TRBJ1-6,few,CASSRRVDSPLHF,TGTGCCAGCAGCCGGAGGGTAGACTCACCCCTCCACTTT
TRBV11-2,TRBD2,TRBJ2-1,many,CASSPRGAGGYNEQFF,TGTGCCAGCAGCCCCCGGGGAGCGGGAGGGTACAATGAGCAGTTCTTC
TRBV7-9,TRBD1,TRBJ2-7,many,CASSPWDSLEQYF,TGTGCCAGCAGCCCGTGGGACAGCCTCGAGCAGTACTTC
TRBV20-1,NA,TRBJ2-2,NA,CSAHPPRQGGTGELFF,TGCAGTGCCCACCCCCCGAGACAGGGAGGCACCGGGGAGCTGTTTTTT
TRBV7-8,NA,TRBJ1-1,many,CASSLVSLLMNTEAFF,TGTGCCAGCAGCTTAGTGAGTTTGTTGATGAACACTGAAGCTTTCTTT
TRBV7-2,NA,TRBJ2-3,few,CASNPSTDTQYF,TGTGCCAGCAACCCAAGCACAGATACGCAGTATTTT
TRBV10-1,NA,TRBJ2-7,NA,CASSLDLEDEQYF,TGCGCCAGCAGTTTGGATTTAGAAGACGAGCAGTACTTC
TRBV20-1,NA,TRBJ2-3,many,CSAQTSLSLTDTQYF,TGCAGTGCTCAGACTAGTTTATCCCTCACAGATACGCAGTATTTT
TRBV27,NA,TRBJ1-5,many,CASSLDPGGGQPQHF,TGTGCCAGCAGTTTAGATCCGGGGGGAGGACAGCCCCAGCATTTT
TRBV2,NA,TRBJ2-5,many,CASHAEETQYF,TGTGCCAGCCACGCCGAAGAGACCCAGTACTTC
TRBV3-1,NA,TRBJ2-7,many,CASSLLASGEQYF,TGTGCCAGCTCCCTATTAGCATCCGGCGAGCAGTACTTC
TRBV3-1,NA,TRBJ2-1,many,CASTPQGASGPDNEQFF,TGTGCCAGCACCCCCCAGGGGGCTAGCGGGCCTGACAATGAGCAGTTCTTC
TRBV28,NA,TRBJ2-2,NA,CASSPFVFAGELFF,TGTGCCAGCAGTCCCTTCGTCTTCGCCGGGGAGCTGTTTTTT
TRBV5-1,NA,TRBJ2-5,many,CASSLVGDQETQYF,TGCGCCAGCAGCTTGGTCGGGGATCAAGAGACCCAGTACTTC
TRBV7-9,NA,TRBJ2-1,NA,CASSPPLDEQFF,TGTGCCAGCAGCCCTCCGTTGGATGAGCAGTTCTTC
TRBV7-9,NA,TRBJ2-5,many,CASSPRKGQETQYF,TGTGCCAGCAGCCCAAGGAAGGGCCAAGAGACCCAGTACTTC
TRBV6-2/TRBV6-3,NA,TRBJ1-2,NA,CASTPFDRPRGYTF,TGTGCCAGCACCCCCTTTGACAGGCCGAGAGGCTACACCTTC
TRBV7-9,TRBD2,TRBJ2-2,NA,CASSSWTSGKRELFF,TGTGCCAGCAGCTCTTGGACTAGCGGGAAAAGGGAGCTGTTTTTT
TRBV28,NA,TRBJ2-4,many,CASSLGARAKNIQYF,TGTGCCAGCAGTTTGGGGGCGAGAGCCAAAAACATTCAGTACTTC
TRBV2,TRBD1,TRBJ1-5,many,CASQGDGSNQPQHF,TGTGCCAGTCAGGGGGATGGTAGCAATCAGCCCCAGCATTTT
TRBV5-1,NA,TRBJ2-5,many,CASRSGGQRTETQYF,TGCGCCAGCAGATCGGGCGGACAGCGTACAGAGACCCAGTACTTC
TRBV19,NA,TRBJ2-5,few,CASSIAHSQTQYF,TGTGCCAGTAGTATAGCCCACAGCCAGACCCAGTACTTC
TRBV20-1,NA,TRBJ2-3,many,CSAHQWTVSTDTQYF,TGCAGTGCCCACCAATGGACAGTGAGCACAGATACGCAGTATTTT
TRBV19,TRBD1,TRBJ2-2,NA,CASSWTGTTGELFF,TGTGCCAGTAGTTGGACAGGGACCACCGGGGAGCTGTTTTTT
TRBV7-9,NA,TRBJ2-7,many,CASGTGSASDF,TGTGCCAGCGGAACAGGGTCTGCCAGTGACTTC